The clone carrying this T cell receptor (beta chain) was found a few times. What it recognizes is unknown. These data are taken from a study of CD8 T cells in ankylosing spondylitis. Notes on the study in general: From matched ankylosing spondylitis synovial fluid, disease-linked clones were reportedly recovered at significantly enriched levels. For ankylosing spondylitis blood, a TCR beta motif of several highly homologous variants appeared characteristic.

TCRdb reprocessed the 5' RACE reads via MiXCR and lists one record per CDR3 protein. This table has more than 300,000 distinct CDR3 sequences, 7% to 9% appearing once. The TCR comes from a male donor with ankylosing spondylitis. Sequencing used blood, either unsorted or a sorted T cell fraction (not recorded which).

CDR3 DNA sequence: TGTGCCAGCACCGAGGGGACGGCGCATGGCTACACCTTC. Translating gives CASTEGTAHGYTF. The chain is built from TRBV28 and TRBJ1-2, with D possibly being TRBD1 (5 bases). Germline values: CDR1 MDHEN, CDR2 SYDVKM. The CDR3 length is 13 residues. V was pared by 7 bases and J by 6 bases, with 15 bases between.